The entry below describes one T cell receptor (beta chain). Germline V gene sequence: CDR1 DFQATT, CDR2 SNEGSKA (reference sequence). The CDR3 contains 13 residues. The UMIs contained a 6-nucleotide sample barcode. They were added by template switching during cDNA synthesis. TCRdb reprocessed the 5' RACE reads; each CDR3 protein has one entry and no DNA is given. This sample's table has about 200,000 distinct CDR3 sequences. This sample is drawn from a study of monozygotic twins with inflammatory bowel disease. The rearrangement joins TRBV20-1 to TRBJ2-1. The TCR originated in a human donor with ulcerative colitis or Crohn's disease, or a healthy co-twin of an affected twin (not recorded which). The specimen sequenced was blood. The CDR3: CSARQDPNNEQFF.